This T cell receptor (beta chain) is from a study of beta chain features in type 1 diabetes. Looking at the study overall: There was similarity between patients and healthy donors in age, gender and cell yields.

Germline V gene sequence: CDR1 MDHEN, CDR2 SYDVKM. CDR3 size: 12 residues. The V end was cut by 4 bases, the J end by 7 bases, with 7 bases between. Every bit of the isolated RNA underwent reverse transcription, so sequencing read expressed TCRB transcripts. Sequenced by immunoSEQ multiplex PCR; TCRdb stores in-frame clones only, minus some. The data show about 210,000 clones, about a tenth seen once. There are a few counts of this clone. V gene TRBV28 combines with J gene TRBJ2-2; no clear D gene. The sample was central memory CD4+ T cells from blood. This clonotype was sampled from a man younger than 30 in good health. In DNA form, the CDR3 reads TGTGCCAGCAGTTCCCTGGGCGGGGAGCTGTTTTTT. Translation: CASSSLGGELFF.